Detailed here is one T cell receptor beta chain. Antigen specificity is unknown. The germline V gene encodes CDR1 SGHTA and CDR2 FQGTGA. The CDR3 sequence is 13 residues long. Trimming cost V 5 bases and J 10 bases; bases outside gene matches: 4. The sample belongs to a study of CD8+CD57+ T cells in acquired aplastic anemia. Turning to the study itself: Average DNA yield from sorted CD4+ and CD8+ cells was roughly 3 ug. Overall study findings and caveats: Under 35 was the count of CD8+ CDR3 sequences that patients shared with controls.

An expansion of CD8+CD57+ cells by flow cytometry had been shown in patients chosen for sequencing. None of the patients had been given any therapy when their blood was sampled. Genomic DNA constituted the template upon which TCR beta VDJ and CDR3 profiling was performed. Using its own MiXCR run on the reads, TCRdb lists one record per CDR3 protein. Of roughly 160,000 distinct CDR3 sequences listed, roughly 48% were seen once; the top ten hold about 3%. The sample consisted of sorted CD4+, CD8+, or CD8+CD57+ T cells (not recorded which) from PBMCs. This chain links TRBV7-3 with TRBJ1-6; 8 nucleotides agree with TRBD1. The clonotype originates from a human donor with aplastic anemia. The DNA for the CDR3 is TGTGCCAGCAGCCTAAACAGGGGGTCACCCCTCCACTTT. Protein product: CASSLNRGSPLHF. Looking up the rest from reference TRBV7-3 and TRBJ1-6 gives the full variable domain: GAGVSQTPSNKVTEKGKYVELRCDPISGHTALYWYRQSLGQGPEFLIYFQGTGAADDSGLPNDRFFAVRPEGSVSTLKIQRTERGDSAVYLCASSLNRGSPLHFGNGTRLTVT.